This TCR beta chain was sequenced for a study of PD-L1 blockade in urothelial cancer. In the study overall: Male sex and bladder-origin urothelial cancer characterized twenty-five of the 29 patients.

Germline V gene lookup returns CDR1 SGDLS and CDR2 YYNGEE. The CDR3 is made up of 15 amino acids. Trimming took 4 bases from V and 8 from J, leaving 21 bases between them. Stated time point: peripheral blood 6 weeks after treatment start. Of note for this clone: What it binds is unknown.

Study-wide points: Prediction of better survival came from below-median pretreatment blood TCR clonality.

Sequenced by immunoSEQ multiplex PCR; TCRdb stores in-frame clones only, minus some. The sample has tens of thousands of clones; 70% to 90% are singletons. The sequence derives from a man between 50 and 59 years old with urothelial cancer. Sequencing was performed on PBMCs, taken around atezolizumab (anti-PD-L1) treatment. The rearrangement uses TRBV9 and TRBJ1-2, with a weak D call TRBD1 (6 bases). The CDR3 loop reads CASSSATGKRAGYTF. CDR3 DNA sequence: TGTGCCAGCAGCTCTGCTACAGGGAAAAGAGCGGGCTACACCTTC.